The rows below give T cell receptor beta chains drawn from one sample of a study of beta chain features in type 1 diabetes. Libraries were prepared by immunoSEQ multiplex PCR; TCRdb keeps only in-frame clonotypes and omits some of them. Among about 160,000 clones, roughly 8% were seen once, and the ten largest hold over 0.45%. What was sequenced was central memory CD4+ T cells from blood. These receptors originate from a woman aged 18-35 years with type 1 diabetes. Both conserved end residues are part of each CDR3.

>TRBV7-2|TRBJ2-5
CASSFRVQETQYF
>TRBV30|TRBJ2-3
CAWRQPGTSGTDTQYF
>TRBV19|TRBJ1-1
CASSIAGLSTEAFF
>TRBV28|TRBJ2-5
CASLLAGAGAQYF
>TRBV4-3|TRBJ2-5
CASSQLIEETQYF
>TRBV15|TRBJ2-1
CATSRDRRGNEQFF
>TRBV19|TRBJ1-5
CASSTNSNQPQHF
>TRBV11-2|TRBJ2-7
CASSLVGDLQYF
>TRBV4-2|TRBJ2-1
CASSQGPTYGHNEQFF
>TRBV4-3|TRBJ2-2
CASSQDGQGGELFF
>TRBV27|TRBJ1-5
CASSFNMVQPQHF
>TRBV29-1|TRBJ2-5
CSVGRTQETQYF
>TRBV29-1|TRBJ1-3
CSVAAGNTIYF
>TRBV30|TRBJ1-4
CAWCRQGREKLFF
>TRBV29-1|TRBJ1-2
CSAGDSGYTF
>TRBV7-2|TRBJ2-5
CASSSTRGSVAETQYF
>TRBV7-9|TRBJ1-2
CASSLGGGTGYTF
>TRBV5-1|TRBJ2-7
CASGTSFYEQYF
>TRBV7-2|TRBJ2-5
CASSLVAGIQETQYF
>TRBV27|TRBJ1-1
CASSRRVMNTEAFF
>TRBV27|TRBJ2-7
CASRLGTTSYEQYF
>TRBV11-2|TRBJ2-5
CASSYSAGGGETQYF
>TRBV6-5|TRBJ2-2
CASTLLAANTGELFF
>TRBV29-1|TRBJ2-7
CSVVLLGGDEQYF
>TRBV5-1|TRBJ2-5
CASSLNRGETQYF
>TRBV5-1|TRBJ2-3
CASSPALAGSTDTQYF
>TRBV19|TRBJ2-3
CASSIEDRPTDTQYF
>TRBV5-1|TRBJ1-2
CASSAPDRGKYGYTF
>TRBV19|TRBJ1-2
CASRTQGTNYGYTF
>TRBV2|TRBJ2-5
CASSETGQGAGETQYF
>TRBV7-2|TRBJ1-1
CASSEWGGANTEAFF
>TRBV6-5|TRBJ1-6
CASSYQGLNSPLHF